This T cell receptor (beta chain) was identified in a study of PD-L1 blockade in urothelial cancer (dated by TCRdb to 2016 to 2017). Context from the whole study: Every patient began therapy at some point between 2014 and 2015 and was given atezolizumab 1,200 mg intravenously every 3 weeks. The study, an exploratory multi-omic analysis, examined somatic, immune and clinical correlates of response to PD-L1 blockade with atezolizumab in urothelial cancer. In the same patients who had TCR sequencing, pretreatment tumors also underwent whole exome sequencing and RNA sequencing. Pretreatment tumor samples, along with matched peripheral blood serially collected before and after atezolizumab treatment, were subjected to TCR sequencing. Blood samples gave a median of around 140,000 T cells and approximately 85,000 unique TCRs, with a median clonality of approximately 0.078. Over 28 patients had pretreatment blood TCR-seq, about 25 had at least one posttreatment blood collection, and about 25 had tumor TCR-seq. Blood samples were analyzed 3 weeks after the start of treatment (second dose) and 6 weeks after the start of treatment. About 10 patients reached durable clinical benefit, while 20 patients did not. Patients had an ECOG performance status of 0 or 1 and had received between 0 and 3 prior chemotherapy regimens. About 90% of the roughly 29 patients were males with bladder-origin urothelial cancer, and about 65% of the roughly 30 reported a prior smoking history. Durable clinical benefit was defined as progression-free survival longer than 6 months, and TCR features were also tested against progression-free and overall survival.

This specimen's time point label, per the study, means: pretreatment peripheral blood. The cohort comprised around 30 patients with locally advanced or metastatic urothelial carcinoma treated at Memorial Sloan Kettering on a trial protocol. Peripheral blood mononuclear cells were collected pretreatment and during treatment, at between 1 and 8 total time points per patient. The Qiagen DNeasy Blood extraction kit was used to purify genomic DNA from total PBMCs and tumor samples. PBMCs were collected pretreatment and during treatment and were isolated and stored as previously described. To note about this clone: What antigen it recognizes has not been identified. Qualities for individual bases were not recorded, and no much larger clone is one base off.

Each PCR received spiked-in synthetic TCR analog templates so that absolute template abundance could be estimated from read counts. The immunoSEQ assay was used to amplify TCRbeta CDR3 regions from genomic DNA with bias-controlled V and J gene primers. Sequencing of rearranged TCRbeta segments was done at approximately 20X coverage. The source study handled its data this way. Clustering was used to correct sequencing errors, and CDR3s were annotated against IMGT so that V, D and J genes could be assigned. Downstream analyses used only productive TCRbeta rearrangements and left out out-of-frame or stop-codon sequences. To compute clonality, Shannon entropy was normalized by the log of the number of unique productive sequences and then subtracted from one. Clones differing between time points or between blood and tumor were identified using Fisher's exact test with Benjamini-Hochberg correction, with an adjusted p below 0.01 applied as the threshold. TCRdb carries this immuneACCESS record with in-frame sequences only. Its versions omit some clonotypes, under half of them owing to an unresolved V gene in the studies checked, with the rest unexplained. For V, J and clone size, that table is used; D and trimming come from the DNA. The sample table lists 55,000 to 85,000 clones, 80% to 85% of them with a count of one. Of the sample, 8% to 10% is held by the ten largest clones.

V and J are trimmed by 0 bases and 2 bases, and the gene matches miss 6 bases of the junction. The germline V gene encodes CDR1 MRHNA and CDR2 SNTAGT. Including the terminal cysteine and phenylalanine, the CDR3 comprises 17 residues. Just CDR3 DNA is preserved here, 51 bases in frame from base 1. What the authors observed across the whole study: A pretreatment peripheral blood TCR clonality below the median was linked to improved progression-free and overall survival. Greater expansion of tumor-associated TCR clones in peripheral blood 3 weeks after the start of treatment was observed in patients with durable benefit (n ≈ 20, p = 0.022). Small sample size (n of about 30) and many exploratory analyses mean the results are intended to be hypothesis-generating.

The chain links TRBV6-4 with TRBJ2-1; 8 bases in the middle match TRBD2. This specimen was PBMCs, taken around atezolizumab (anti-PD-L1) treatment. The source of this sequence is a woman in her 70s with urothelial cancer. The CDR3 protein is CASSDSGAGGPYNEQFF. The DNA sequence is TGTGCCAGCAGTGACTCTGGGGCGGGGGGACCCTACAATGAGCAGTTCTTC.